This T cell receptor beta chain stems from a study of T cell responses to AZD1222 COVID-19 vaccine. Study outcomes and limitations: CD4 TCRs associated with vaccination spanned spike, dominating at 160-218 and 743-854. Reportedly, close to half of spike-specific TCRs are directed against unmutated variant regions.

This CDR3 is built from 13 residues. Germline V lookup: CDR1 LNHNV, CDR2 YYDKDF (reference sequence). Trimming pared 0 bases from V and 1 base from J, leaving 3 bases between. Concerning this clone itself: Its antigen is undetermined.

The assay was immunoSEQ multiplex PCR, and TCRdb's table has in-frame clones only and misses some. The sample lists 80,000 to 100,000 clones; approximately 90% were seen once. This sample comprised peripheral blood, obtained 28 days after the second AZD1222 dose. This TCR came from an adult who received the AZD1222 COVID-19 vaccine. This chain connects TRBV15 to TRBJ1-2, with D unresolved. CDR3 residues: CATSRDVNYGYTF. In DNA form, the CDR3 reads TGTGCCACCAGCAGAGATGTTAACTATGGCTACACCTTC.